What follows is one T cell receptor beta chain and its context. Its antigen is still unknown. This PCR relied on a set of 60 Vbeta primers and 13 Jbeta primers. Original processing methods: In a later analysis, 60 million to 90 million unique TCR beta chains included roughly 11 million shared by two or more donors. Assay used: immunoSEQ multiplex PCR; TCRdb lists only in-frame clones, some missing. D and trimming come from the DNA, and the V and J calls and clone size come from that table. The sample holds 150,000 to 180,000 clones, 74% seen once. The sample belongs to a study of cytomegalovirus exposure and HLA in healthy donors. Study-level findings and limits: As was reported, the HLA-A and HLA-B alleles of most subjects were accurately predicted from TCR beta sequences.

CDR1 is SGHRS, CDR2 YFSETQ, per germline. The J segment lost 11 bases and the V segment lost 3 bases, leaving 11 bases of the junction unmatched. CDR3 length: 14 amino acids. The receptor's source is a man aged 25-45 years in good health and CMV-seronegative. The rearrangement joins TRBV5-1 to TRBJ2-5, with TRBD1 matching 9 bases. The sequencing input was PBMCs. DNA of the CDR3: TGCGCCAGCAGCTCGTCCGGGACAGGGCGAGAGCAGTACTTC. Its protein product is CASSSSGTGREQYF.